Sequencing of this T cell receptor (beta chain) was carried out in a study of blood T cell repertoires in COVID-19. Study summary: From T cells, B-cell-depleted T cells, or PBMCs came the material, which was cDNA or gDNA.

Per the original methods: Nucleated cell counts were estimated from reference gene primer amplification. Only in-frame clones appear in the TCRdb table, and some are missing; sequencing was by immunoSEQ multiplex PCR. V and J calls and clone size are copied from that table; D and trimming were computed from the DNA. This sample has fewer than 450,000 clones, with 88% found just once. V lost 5 bases and J lost 5, with 13 bases in between. CDR3 length: 13 amino acids. Germline CDR1 SNHLY, CDR2 FYNNEI. The sample consisted of peripheral blood. This receptor was identified in a woman between 65 and 79 years old with COVID-19, enrolled during active disease. This chain connects TRBV2 to TRBJ2-7; D is ambiguous. The CDR3, as DNA: TGTGCCAGCAGTCGCCAGAGGTACGACGAGCAGTACTTC. This encodes CASSRQRYDEQYF. The complete variable domain, with remaining parts taken from reference TRBV2 and TRBJ2-7, reads EPEVTQTPSHQVTQMGQEVILRCVPISNHLYFYWYRQILGQKVEFLVSFYNNEISEKSEIFDDQFSVERPDGSNFTLKIRSTKLEDSAMYFCASSRQRYDEQYFGPGTRLTVT.